These T cell receptor beta chains were read from a single sample in a study of T-cell reconstitution after alpha-beta-depleted transplantation in children. Each CDR3 protein is one row after TCRdb ran MiXCR on the PCR reads. The sample records 350,000 to 450,000 distinct CDR3 sequences, over 20% being singletons. The sequenced sample was PBMCs from the stem cell graft donor, obtained from the stem cell graft. The source of these receptors is a human donor who donated a stem cell graft to a child with acute myeloid leukemia. Both conserved end residues are part of each CDR3. Fields, in order: D gene, V gene, clone size, J gene, CDR3 protein, CDR3 DNA. A D gene is named only where the DNA matches it firmly. Size is omitted from some rows. Given values are once, few, many or a class for expanded clones.

>NA|TRBV5-1|NA|TRBJ2-1
CASSLRGASYNEQFF
TGCGCCAGCAGCTTGAGGGGGGCTTCCTACAATGAGCAGTTCTTC
>NA|TRBV12-3/TRBV12-4|few|TRBJ2-2
CASSLETPLNTGELFF
TGTGCCAGCAGTTTGGAGACACCTCTGAACACCGGGGAGCTGTTTTTT
>TRBD2|TRBV10-3|few|TRBJ2-1
CAISEVRGTSGRAQNEQFF
TGTGCCATCAGTGAAGTTCGTGGGACTAGCGGGAGGGCTCAGAATGAGCAGTTCTTC
>TRBD2|TRBV5-1|few|TRBJ2-7
CASSPLAGWDEQYF
TGCGCCAGCAGTCCGCTAGCGGGGTGGGACGAGCAGTACTTC
>NA|TRBV27|NA|TRBJ2-1
CASSSGRTSSYNEQFF
TGTGCCAGCAGCTCGGGACGGACAAGCTCCTACAATGAGCAGTTCTTC
>TRBD1|TRBV12-3/TRBV12-4|many|TRBJ1-1
CASSRRDGQGFLAFF
TGTGCCAGCAGCCGAAGAGATGGACAGGGGTTTTTAGCTTTCTTT
>TRBD1|TRBV24-1|few|TRBJ2-7
CATSEGTGFEQYF
TGTGCCACCAGTGAAGGGACAGGGTTCGAGCAGTACTTC
>NA|TRBV18|NA|TRBJ1-2
CASSPGDNYGYTF
TGTGCCAGCTCTCCAGGGGATAACTATGGCTACACCTTC
>TRBD1|TRBV27|NA|TRBJ1-5
CASRTGPGQNQPQHF
TGTGCCAGCAGGACCGGACCGGGACAGAATCAGCCCCAGCATTTT
>NA|TRBV4-1|NA|TRBJ1-1
CASSQDSFDTPEAFF
TGCGCCAGCAGCCAAGACAGTTTCGATACGCCTGAAGCTTTCTTT
>NA|TRBV11-2|many|TRBJ2-1
CASRFGQRNNNEQFF
TGTGCCAGCAGGTTCGGGCAGCGGAACAACAATGAGCAGTTCTTC
>TRBD1|TRBV12-3/TRBV12-4|few|TRBJ2-5
CASSLAGGRGTQYF
TGTGCCAGCAGTTTAGCAGGGGGCAGGGGGACCCAGTACTTC
>NA|TRBV7-3|NA|TRBJ2-1
CASSQRGGRLSEQFF
TGTGCCAGCAGCCAAAGGGGGGGGAGACTTTCCGAGCAGTTCTTC
>TRBD1|TRBV28|NA|TRBJ1-6
CASSPFGQGDSPLHF
TGTGCCAGCAGTCCCTTCGGACAGGGCGATTCACCCCTCCACTTT
>NA|TRBV6-5|NA|TRBJ2-2
CASSYESFNTGELFF
TGTGCCAGCAGTTACGAGAGCTTTAACACCGGGGAGCTGTTTTTT
>TRBD2|TRBV20-1|NA|TRBJ2-7
CSASILGLAASYEQYF
TGCAGTGCTAGTATTCTCGGGCTAGCGGCCTCCTACGAGCAGTACTTC
>TRBD2|TRBV6-5|NA|TRBJ2-3
CASSLSLAGDTQYF
TGTGCCAGCAGTTTATCTCTAGCGGGAGATACGCAGTATTTT
>TRBD2|TRBV12-3/TRBV12-4|NA|TRBJ2-1
CASSQITSGRAQFF
TGTGCCAGCAGTCAGATCACTAGCGGGAGGGCTCAGTTCTTC
>TRBD1|TRBV11-2|many|TRBJ2-7
CASSWGQPIHF
TGTGCCAGCAGTTGGGGACAGCCGATCCACTTC
>TRBD2|TRBV24-1|NA|TRBJ2-3
CATSDLDGRARTDTQYF
TGTGCCACCAGTGACCTTGACGGGAGGGCCAGGACAGATACGCAGTATTTT
>NA|TRBV20-1|many|TRBJ1-2
CSARVRGATNYGYTF
TGCAGTGCTAGAGTGCGGGGGGCAACTAACTATGGCTACACCTTC
>NA|TRBV27|few|TRBJ1-6
CASWGSYNSPLHF
TGTGCCAGCTGGGGGTCCTATAATTCACCCCTCCACTTT
>TRBD2|TRBV5-1|few|TRBJ2-2
CASSAGLANGELFF
TGCGCCAGCAGCGCGGGACTAGCGAACGGGGAGCTGTTTTTT
>NA|TRBV20-1|many|TRBJ2-1
CSASGSIEQFF
TGCAGTGCTAGCGGGAGCATTGAGCAGTTCTTC
>NA|TRBV7-3|few|TRBJ2-1
CASSPRIRGDEQFF
TGTGCCAGCAGCCCTCGCATTCGTGGGGATGAGCAGTTCTTC
>NA|TRBV28|NA|TRBJ1-2
CASSPDTFGYTF
TGTGCCAGCAGTCCGGACACTTTTGGCTACACCTTC
>NA|TRBV5-1|NA|TRBJ1-5
CASSLDGAYSNQPQHF
TGCGCCAGCAGCTTGGACGGAGCCTATAGCAATCAGCCCCAGCATTTT
>NA|TRBV12-3/TRBV12-4|NA|TRBJ2-1
CASSFGQAIYNEQFF
TGTGCCAGCAGTTTCGGGCAGGCAATCTACAATGAGCAGTTCTTC
>NA|TRBV11-2|NA|TRBJ2-5
CASSRSVGGQETQYF
TGTGCCAGCAGCCGCTCTGTAGGGGGACAAGAGACCCAGTACTTC
>TRBD1|TRBV20-1|many|TRBJ2-7
CSASGGTYEQYF
TGCAGTGCTTCAGGGGGCACCTACGAGCAGTACTTC
>NA|TRBV29-1|NA|TRBJ2-5
CSVGPGPETQYF
TGCAGCGTGGGGCCGGGGCCAGAGACCCAGTACTTC
>NA|TRBV28|few|TRBJ2-2
CASKSDMGRHTGELFF
TGTGCCAGCAAGTCGGACATGGGGAGGCACACCGGGGAGCTGTTTTTT
>TRBD2|TRBV6-5|medium-sized|TRBJ2-1
CASSYLGGRASEQFF
TGTGCCAGCAGTTACTTGGGCGGGAGGGCCTCTGAGCAGTTCTTC
>NA|TRBV12-3/TRBV12-4|once|TRBJ1-2
CASSFDPRIDYGYTF
TGTGCCAGCAGTTTCGACCCTAGGATCGACTATGGCTACACCTTC
>NA|TRBV15|NA|TRBJ1-1
CATSRDRGFRTEAFF
TGTGCCACCAGCAGAGACAGGGGTTTTAGGACTGAAGCTTTCTTT
>NA|TRBV24-1|many|TRBJ2-1
CATSDRLTGPYNEQFF
TGTGCCACCAGTGACCGCCTGACAGGACCATACAATGAGCAGTTCTTC
>TRBD2|TRBV12-3/TRBV12-4|NA|TRBJ2-2
CASSPGTSGSAWSGELFF
TGTGCCAGCAGTCCAGGGACTAGCGGGAGCGCATGGTCCGGGGAGCTGTTTTTT
>NA|TRBV6-5|NA|TRBJ2-7
CASSFFGLTYEQYF
TGTGCCAGCAGTTTTTTCGGACTTACCTACGAGCAGTACTTC
>NA|TRBV12-3/TRBV12-4|many|TRBJ2-5
CASSLIGGLEGTQYF
TGTGCCAGCAGTTTAATCGGCGGTCTCGAAGGGACCCAGTACTTC
>NA|TRBV29-1|few|TRBJ2-2
CSVEGDWPTNTGELFF
TGCAGCGTTGAAGGAGACTGGCCTACGAACACCGGGGAGCTGTTTTTT
>NA|TRBV5-1|few|TRBJ2-1
CASSLEAPGIYNEQFF
TGCGCCAGCAGCTTGGAGGCCCCGGGAATTTACAATGAGCAGTTCTTC
>NA|TRBV12-3/TRBV12-4|NA|TRBJ2-1
CASSSPGYYNEQFF
TGTGCCAGCAGTTCTCCCGGGTACTACAATGAGCAGTTCTTC
>TRBD2|TRBV10-3|many|TRBJ2-1
CAISAGSGYEQFF
TGTGCCATCAGTGCTGGTAGCGGGTATGAGCAGTTCTTC
>TRBD2|TRBV20-1|few|TRBJ2-1
CSARTFSGGYSEQFF
TGCAGTGCTAGAACCTTTAGCGGGGGATATAGTGAGCAGTTCTTC
>NA|TRBV6-1|many|TRBJ2-1
CASRSGPHNEQFF
TGTGCCAGCAGGAGCGGGCCCCACAATGAGCAGTTCTTC
>TRBD2|TRBV28|NA|TRBJ2-2
CASNEQREANTGELFF
TGTGCCAGCAATGAACAGCGGGAGGCCAACACCGGGGAGCTGTTTTTT
>NA|TRBV5-6|many|TRBJ2-1
CASSLVGGHNEQFF
TGTGCCAGCAGCTTGGTGGGAGGCCACAATGAGCAGTTCTTC
>TRBD2|TRBV27|NA|TRBJ2-7
CASSWGLGLTEQYF
TGTGCCAGCAGTTGGGGACTAGGCCTCACCGAGCAGTACTTC
>NA|TRBV4-2|many|TRBJ2-1
CASSQDGGSYNEQFF
TGTGCCAGCAGCCAAGATGGGGGGTCCTACAATGAGCAGTTCTTC
>NA|TRBV9|few|TRBJ1-1
CASALTIGNSEAFF
TGTGCCAGCGCGTTAACGATTGGCAATTCTGAAGCTTTCTTT
>NA|TRBV12-3/TRBV12-4|few|TRBJ2-5
CASSLWLSGISGETQYF
TGTGCCAGCAGTTTATGGTTATCCGGGATTTCGGGAGAGACCCAGTACTTC
>TRBD2|TRBV20-1|few|TRBJ2-2
CSAPRLAGVRNTGELFF
TGCAGTGCCCCCCGACTAGCGGGAGTGAGGAACACCGGGGAGCTGTTTTTT
>NA|TRBV7-2|NA|TRBJ2-3
CASSLGGEGTDTQYF
TGTGCCAGCAGCTTAGGGGGGGAGGGCACAGATACGCAGTATTTT
>NA|TRBV9|NA|TRBJ2-3
CASSVGLALSTDTQYF
TGTGCCAGCAGCGTAGGGCTAGCGCTTAGCACAGATACGCAGTATTTT
>TRBD1|TRBV15|NA|TRBJ2-1
CATSREGGQGAFEQFF
TGTGCCACCAGCAGAGAGGGCGGACAGGGGGCGTTTGAGCAGTTCTTC
>TRBD2|TRBV3-1|NA|TRBJ2-1
CATSQVRTSGRTYNEQFF
TGTGCCACCTCCCAGGTCAGAACTAGCGGCAGGACCTACAATGAGCAGTTCTTC